Listed here are 21 T cell receptor beta chains from one sample, sequenced in a study of T-cell memory formation after mild COVID-19 listed by TCRdb under 2021. Library creation used 5' RACE. The run used an Illumina NovaSeq 6000. TCRdb reanalyzed the raw reads on its own, using fastp at Q25 for trimming and MiXCR for clone calling, and kept in-frame beta chains. Each entry merges the rows of one CDR3 protein and shows their most common DNA and genes. This sample is represented by 92,000 or so distinct CDR3 sequences; 13% of them were singletons. The top ten clonotypes cover about 28% of the sample. The sample comprised PBMCs or a T cell subset sorted from them (not recorded which). The source of these receptors is an adult woman who had mild COVID-19 (a few samples of this study predate the infection). The sample titles of this study are shuffled in the database, so cell type and time point are left out; the donor was told from shared clones.

The chain is built from TRBV5-6 and TRBJ2-3; D is perhaps TRBD2 (5 bases). CDR3 length: 14 residues. V lost 4 bases and J lost 1, with 10 bases in between. Germline V CDR1 and CDR2: SGHDT, YYEEEE. CDR3 nucleotides: TGTGCCAGCAGCCTCGGACTCCGCACAGATACGCAGTATTTT. It yields the protein CASSLGLRTDTQYF.

This chain links TRBV3-1 with TRBJ1-2; TRBD1 matches at 10 bases. V lost 4 bases and J lost 2; bases outside the gene matches: 7. CDR3 size: 16 residues. Germline CDR1 LGHDT, CDR2 YNNKEL (reference sequence). The CDR3: CASSRDRGMRNYGYTF. As DNA, the CDR3 is TGTGCCAGCAGCCGGGACAGGGGTATGCGAAACTATGGCTACACCTTC.

This clonotype was counted many times. V is TRBV6-1 and J is TRBJ1-5, with 9 positions matching TRBD1. Losses at the gene ends were 6 bases for V and 0 bases for J; bases not matched to a gene: 12. The CDR3 is 18 residues long. CDR1 is MNHNS, CDR2 SASEGT, per germline. Written as DNA, the CDR3 is TGTGCCAGCAGGCCCGGGACAGGGCCCATCGGTAGCAATCAGCCCCAGCATTTT. It codes for CASRPGTGPIGSNQPQHF.

This clonotype was found a few times. The chain links TRBV11-2 to TRBJ2-2; tentative D call: TRBD2 (6 bases). The germline V gene encodes CDR1 SGHAT and CDR2 FQNNGV. V dropped 5 bases and J dropped 1 base, with 8 bases sitting between them. The CDR3 is made up of 14 amino acids. CDR3 loop: CASSRRGNTGELFF. CDR3 DNA: TGTGCCAGCAGCCGGAGGGGGAACACCGGGGAGCTGTTTTTT.

As concerns this clonotype: An end of the junction does not agree with germline; a read error may underlie this. The chain couples TRBV7-6 to TRBJ2-3; no clear D. Germline V gene lookup returns CDR1 SGHVS and CDR2 FNYEAQ. The CDR3 extends over 14 amino acids. The CDR3 is CDSSYRSYTDTQYF. CDR3 DNA: TGTGACAGCAGCTACCGGAGTTACACAGATACGCAGTATTTT.

This clonotype has only a few counts. This rearrangement joins TRBV15 to TRBJ2-7, with 10 bases matching TRBD1. Trimming removed 2 bases from V and 7 bases from J; junction bases left unmatched: 5. Germline V gene data show CDR1 as LNHNV and CDR2 as YYDKDF (reference sequence). The CDR3 extends over 14 amino acids. For the CDR3, the DNA is TGTGCCACCAGCAGACGACAGGGGGCGGGAGAGCAGTACTTC. Its protein is CATSRRQGAGEQYF.

This clonotype was counted between two and nine times. V is TRBV2 and J is TRBJ2-5; D is undetermined. Germline V gene lookup returns CDR1 SNHLY and CDR2 FYNNEI. The V end was cut by 6 bases, the J end by 1 base, with 12 bases between. The CDR3 sequence is 14 residues long. For the CDR3, the DNA is TGTGCCAGCAGCCATATTGATAGCCAAGAGACCCAGTACTTC. This translates into CASSHIDSQETQYF.

The chain employs TRBV20-1 and TRBJ2-7, with 8 positions matching TRBD2. Germline loops: CDR1 DFQATT, CDR2 SNEGSKA (reference sequence). The CDR3 spans 14 residues. J gave up 0 bases and V 5 bases, and 6 bases lay outside the gene matches. The CDR3 spells CSAAGTSNSYEQYF. The CDR3 bases are TGCAGTGCTGCCGGGACTAGTAACTCCTACGAGCAGTACTTC.

With regard to this clonotype: Compared with germline, one end of the junction differs, possibly owing to a read error. The rearrangement links TRBV6-6 to TRBJ1-1; D is unclear. Germline V gene sequence: CDR1 MNHNY, CDR2 SVGAGI (reference sequence). This CDR3 has 12 residues. The CDR3 here is CASTYGVTETFF. DNA for the CDR3: TGTGCCAGCACCTACGGGGTTACTGAAACTTTCTTT.

The CDR3: CASSPRTSGAYNEQFF. Written as DNA, the CDR3 is TGTGCCAGCAGTCCCAGGACTAGCGGGGCCTACAATGAGCAGTTCTTC. The chain uses TRBV7-9 and TRBJ2-1; 12 bases map to TRBD2. The J segment lost 2 bases and the V segment lost 6 bases, leaving 5 bases of the junction unmatched. This CDR3 is built from 16 residues. Germline V gene data show CDR1 as SEHNR and CDR2 as FQNEAQ (reference sequence). The whole variable domain, remainder taken from reference TRBV7-9 and TRBJ2-1, is DTGVSQNPRHKITKRGQNVTFRCDPISEHNRLYWYRQTLGQGPEFLTYFQNEAQLEKSRLLSDRFSAERPKGSFSTLEIQRTEQGDSAMYLCASSPRTSGAYNEQFFGPGTRLTVL.

This clonotype was counted only a few times. The V and J genes are TRBV5-1 and TRBJ1-1; D call uncertain. This CDR3 has 14 residues. From germline, CDR1 is SGHRS and CDR2 YFSETQ. V shed 0 bases and J shed 0 bases, with 6 bases lying between them. The CDR3 nucleotides read TGCGCCAGCAGCTTGGATGGGTTGAACACTGAAGCTTTCTTT. This gives the protein CASSLDGLNTEAFF.

This clonotype occurred a few times. The chain links TRBV10-3 to TRBJ2-7; 8 bases map to TRBD1. The length of the CDR3 is 14 residues. V trimming: 0 bases; J trimming: 4 bases; junction bases outside the gene matches: 2. Germline V gives CDR1 ENHRY, CDR2 SYGVKD. CDR3 coding DNA: TGTGCCATCAGTGAGTCACAGGGGGGATACGAGCAGTACTTC. It is translated as CAISESQGGYEQYF.

This chain links TRBV20-1 with TRBJ2-7, with 11 bases aligning to TRBD2. The CDR3 covers 14 residues. The ends lost 3 bases at V and 3 bases at J; junction bases unmatched: 4. Germline V CDR1 and CDR2: DFQATT, SNEGSKA (reference sequence). Written as DNA, the CDR3 is TGCAGTGCTAGGAATAGCGGGGGGGGCTACGAGCAGTACTTC. It is translated as CSARNSGGGYEQYF.

This clonotype was counted a single time. The junction differs from germline at one of its ends, possibly a read error. The gene calls are TRBV6-5 and TRBJ2-7; unclear D gene. The CDR3 covers 14 residues. Germline lookup yields CDR1 MNHEY and CDR2 SVGAGI. CDR3 nucleotides: TGTGCCTGCAGCCCGAAGGCCCAGCCTTACGAGCAGTACTTC. Protein sequence: CACSPKAQPYEQYF.

This clonotype has only a few counts. The rearrangement joins TRBV10-3 to TRBJ2-1; D is perhaps TRBD1 (5 bases). The CDR3 spans 15 residues. Germline V gene sequence: CDR1 ENHRY, CDR2 SYGVKD. Trimming took 4 bases from V and 5 from J, leaving 15 bases between them. The CDR3 DNA is TGTGCCATCAGTGGGGGCAGGTGGGGAAACAATGAGCAGTTCTTC. Encoded protein: CAISGGRWGNNEQFF.

The chain recombines TRBV7-6 with TRBJ2-7; tentative D call: TRBD1 (5 bases). Trimming pared 2 bases from V and 5 bases from J, leaving 16 bases between. The CDR3 extends over 15 amino acids. Per the germline V gene, CDR1 is SGHVS and CDR2 is FNYEAQ. CDR3 nucleotide sequence: TGTGCCAGCAGCTTAATGACAGCCTCTTTCCACGAGCAGTACTTC. It encodes CASSLMTASFHEQYF.

CDR3 nucleotide sequence: TGCGCCAGCAGCTTGGGACTAGCGGGGACAAGCACAGATACGCAGTATTTT. This encodes CASSLGLAGTSTDTQYF. The chain joins TRBV5-1 to TRBJ2-3, with 11 bases matching TRBD2. Trimming removed 0 bases from V and 0 bases from J; junction bases left unmatched: 3. Germline V gene sequence: CDR1 SGHRS, CDR2 YFSETQ. This CDR3 region has 17 residues.

This chain uses TRBV24-1 with TRBJ2-1, with D possibly being TRBD2 (5 bases). The V end was cut by 2 bases, the J end by 0 bases, with 13 bases between. The CDR3 extends over 17 amino acids. Germline assignment: CDR1 KGHDR and CDR2 SFDVKD. The CDR3 loop is CATSDSKDLSSYNEQFF. The CDR3 nucleotides are TGTGCCACCAGTGATTCAAAGGACTTGAGCTCCTACAATGAGCAGTTCTTC.

This clonotype was seen a handful of times. The gene calls are TRBV7-6 and TRBJ2-3; perhaps TRBD2 as D (7 bases). The germline V gene encodes CDR1 SGHVS and CDR2 FNYEAQ. V lost 0 bases and J lost 10, with 14 bases in between. The CDR3 spans 14 residues. CDR3 amino acids: CASSLAGGGTAQYF. The CDR3 DNA reads TGTGCCAGCAGCTTAGCGGGCGGGGGCACGGCGCAGTATTTT.

This clonotype was seen a few times. The chain joins TRBV20-1 to TRBJ1-2, with TRBD1 identical over 8 bases. The CDR3 is made up of 15 amino acids. With V trimmed by 0 bases and J by 1 base, 4 bases remained unmatched. Germline loops: CDR1 DFQATT, CDR2 SNEGSKA (reference sequence). The CDR3 sequence: CSAREWTGLNYGYTF. The CDR3, as DNA: TGCAGTGCTAGAGAGTGGACAGGGCTTAACTATGGCTACACCTTC.

The chain links TRBV7-3 to TRBJ2-1, with D possibly matching TRBD1 (6 bases). The ends were cut back, 4 bases at V and 0 bases at J, with 13 bases in the middle. This CDR3 contains 16 residues. Per germline, CDR1 SGHTA and CDR2 FQGTGA. The CDR3 sequence: CASSWTALSSYNEQFF. CDR3 in DNA: TGTGCCAGCAGCTGGACAGCCCTGAGCTCCTACAATGAGCAGTTCTTC.